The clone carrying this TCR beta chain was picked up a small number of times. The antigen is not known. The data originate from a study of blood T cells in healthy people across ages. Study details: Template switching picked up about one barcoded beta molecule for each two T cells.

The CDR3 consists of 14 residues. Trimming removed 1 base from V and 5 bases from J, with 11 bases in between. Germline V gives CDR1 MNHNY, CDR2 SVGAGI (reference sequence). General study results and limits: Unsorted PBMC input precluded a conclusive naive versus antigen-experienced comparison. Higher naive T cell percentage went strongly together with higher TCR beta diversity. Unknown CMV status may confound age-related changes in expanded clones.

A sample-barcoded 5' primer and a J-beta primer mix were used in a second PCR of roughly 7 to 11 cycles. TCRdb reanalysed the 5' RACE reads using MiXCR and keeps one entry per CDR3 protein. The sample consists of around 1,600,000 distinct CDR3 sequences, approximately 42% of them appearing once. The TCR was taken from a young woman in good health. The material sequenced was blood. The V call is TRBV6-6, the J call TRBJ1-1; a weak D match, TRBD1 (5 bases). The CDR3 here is CASSYWGRGTEAFF. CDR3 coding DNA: TGTGCCAGCAGTTACTGGGGCCGTGGGACTGAAGCTTTCTTT.